The 25 T cell receptor beta chains presented below share a single source sample, sequenced in a study of blood T cell repertoires in COVID-19. Profiling relied on immunoSEQ multiplex PCR, and the TCRdb table lists in-frame clones only, not all of them. The table shows approximately 190,000 clones, with 60% to 80% occurring only once. Material: peripheral blood. These TCRs come from a man aged 55-75 years with active or convalescent COVID-19.

The chain is built from TRBV7-2 and TRBJ2-5; the D gene is possibly TRBD1 (6 bases). V lost 5 bases and J 5 bases, leaving 15 bases between the germline ends. Germline loops: CDR1 SGHTA, CDR2 FQGNSA. The CDR3 loop spans 14 amino acids. CDR3 loop: CASSVTGSEETQYF. The CDR3 nucleotides are TGTGCCAGCAGCGTAACAGGGTCCGAGGAGACCCAGTACTTC.

This clone was observed a few times. This sequence joins TRBV9 and TRBJ2-7, with TRBD1 matching over 7 bases. The CDR3 is 14 amino acids. Germline lookup yields CDR1 SGDLS and CDR2 YYNGEE. The V segment lost 5 bases and the J segment 2 bases; nucleotides outside the gene matches: 7. The CDR3 reads CASSYSTGAYEQYF. CDR3 nucleotides: TGTGCCAGCAGTTATAGTACAGGGGCCTACGAGCAGTACTTC.

The rearrangement links TRBV28 to TRBJ2-3, with D maybe TRBD2 (5 bases). The CDR3 contains 14 residues. Germline CDR1 MDHEN, CDR2 SYDVKM. Trimming took off 5 bases at V and 0 bases at J, with 9 bases between the two ends. For the CDR3, the DNA is TGTGCCAGCAGTCCGGGATATAGCACAGATACGCAGTATTTT. It specifies CASSPGYSTDTQYF.

This sequence joins TRBV7-2 and TRBJ1-2, with TRBD1 identical over 7 bases. CDR1 and CDR2 (germline): SGHTA, FQGNSA. The V and J ends lost 5 bases and 6 bases, in that order; junction bases with no gene match: 12. There are 15 residues in the CDR3. The CDR3 is CASSHQGTAANGYTF. The CDR3, as DNA: TGTGCCAGCAGCCATCAAGGGACAGCCGCAAATGGCTACACCTTC.

V usage is TRBV18 and J usage is TRBJ2-3, with D possibly matching TRBD2 (5 bases). CDR1 and CDR2 (germline): KGHSH, LQKENI. V dropped 3 bases and J dropped 6 bases, with 13 bases sitting between them. This CDR3 is built from 14 residues. The CDR3 here is CASSPLDSADTQYF. Written as DNA, the CDR3 is TGTGCCAGCTCACCGTTGGATAGCGCGGATACGCAGTATTTT.

The chain combines TRBV14 with TRBJ2-3; D is perhaps TRBD2 (6 bases). The ends were cut back, 5 bases at V and 2 bases at J, with 17 bases in the middle. The germline V gene encodes CDR1 SGHDN and CDR2 FVKESK. This CDR3 contains 16 residues. The CDR3 DNA sequence: TGTGCCAGCAGCAAACCTCGATTAGCGGTCACAGATACGCAGTATTTT. Protein: CASSKPRLAVTDTQYF.

This clone was picked up a small number of times. This rearrangement joins TRBV5-1 to TRBJ2-7; D unresolved. CDR1 SGHRS and CDR2 YFSETQ come from the germline V gene. Trimming left V 0 bases short and J 6 bases short, with 10 bases between. CDR3 length: 13 residues. The chain's CDR3 is CASSLGQRSEQYF. In DNA, the CDR3 is TGCGCCAGCAGCTTGGGGCAGAGGTCCGAGCAGTACTTC.

The rearrangement uses TRBV19 and TRBJ2-5; no definite D call. Between the trimmed V and J ends, which lost 8 bases and 1 base, there was a span of 11 bases. CDR1 is LNHDA, CDR2 SQIVND, per germline (reference sequence). This CDR3 spans 13 amino acids. CDR3 in amino acids: CASGQAIQETQYF. The CDR3 bases are TGTGCCAGTGGTCAGGCGATCCAAGAGACCCAGTACTTC.

CDR3: CASSLIPRLAGGPYEQFF. The CDR3 DNA reads TGCGCCAGCAGCTTAATACCCCGACTAGCGGGAGGGCCATATGAGCAGTTCTTC. The genes are TRBV5-1 and TRBJ2-1; 14 bases line up with TRBD2. V dropped 2 bases and J dropped 8; count of bases not matched to a gene: 12. Germline CDR1 and CDR2: SGHRS and YFSETQ. The CDR3 has 18 amino acids.

The chain is built from TRBV7-2 and TRBJ2-1; 7 nucleotides match TRBD1. Trimming removed 4 bases from V and 7 bases from J; junction bases left unmatched: 7. Germline V gives CDR1 SGHTA, CDR2 FQGNSA. The CDR3 is 14 residues long. The CDR3 sequence is CASSYGQAWNEQFF. DNA for the CDR3: TGTGCCAGCAGCTACGGACAGGCCTGGAATGAGCAGTTCTTC.

In its sample, this clone was seen a few times. The chain joins TRBV11-3 to TRBJ2-5; D remains ambiguous. In germline, CDR1 is SGHNT, CDR2 YENEEA. CDR3 length: 13 residues. With 2 bases removed from V and 7 bases from J, the gap between germline ends came to 11 bases. The CDR3: CASSLNKRSTQYF. The CDR3 nucleotides are TGTGCCAGCAGCTTAAATAAGCGATCGACCCAGTACTTC.

The rearrangement links TRBV6-1 to TRBJ2-3, with a tentative D call TRBD2 (6 bases). The V gene lost 3 bases and the J gene lost 0 bases, with 7 bases spanning the gap. Per the germline V gene, CDR1 is MNHNS and CDR2 is SASEGT. The CDR3 spans 14 residues. CDR3 bases: TGTGCCAGCAGTGATAGCGGTAGCACAGATACGCAGTATTTT. It is translated as CASSDSGSTDTQYF.

The chain recombines TRBV5-6 with TRBJ2-5; TRBD2 matches at 15 bases. The germline V gene encodes CDR1 SGHDT and CDR2 YYEEEE. V lost 4 bases and J lost 5; bases outside the gene matches: 3. This CDR3 comprises 15 residues. CDR3 sequence: CASSPGLAGGETQYF. Written as DNA, the CDR3 is TGTGCCAGCAGCCCGGGACTAGCGGGAGGTGAGACCCAGTACTTC.

The chain links TRBV7-8 to TRBJ2-3; the D gene is possibly TRBD2 (5 bases). The germline gives CDR1 SGHVS, CDR2 FQNEAQ. The CDR3 consists of 15 residues. The V end lost 1 base, the J end lost 5 bases, and 13 bases lay between the germline ends. The CDR3 region is CASSLEVGDRDTQYF. CDR3 sequence (DNA): TGTGCCAGCAGCTTAGAGGTGGGAGACCGAGATACGCAGTATTTT.

This chain connects TRBV4-3 to TRBJ2-3; TRBD2 is a possible D gene (6 bases). V was trimmed by 0 bases and J by 12 bases, leaving 13 bases between them. Germline CDR1 is LGHNA and CDR2 is YSLEER. This CDR3 contains 13 residues. As DNA, the CDR3 is TGCGCCAGCAGCCAAGATCGCCAGGGACTCCAGTATTTT. Translation: CASSQDRQGLQYF.

The chain uses TRBV7-2 and TRBJ2-2; the match to TRBD2 covers 7 bases. The CDR3 length is 14 residues. V lost 3 bases and J lost 5; bases outside the gene matches: 3. From germline, CDR1 is SGHTA and CDR2 FQGNSA. The CDR3 DNA follows: TGTGCCAGCAGCTTGGGACTACGTACCGGGGAGCTGTTTTTT. Translation: CASSLGLRTGELFF.

The CDR3 reads CASSYSSIRGNTEAFF. CDR3 in DNA: TGTGCCAGCAGTTACTCGAGCATCAGGGGGAACACTGAAGCTTTCTTT. The V gene is TRBV6-2 or TRBV6-3, the J gene TRBJ1-1; tentatively, D is TRBD1 (6 bases). CDR1 MNHEY and CDR2 SVGEGT come from the germline V gene. Trimming took off 0 bases at V and 1 base at J, with 12 bases between the two ends. The CDR3 runs to 16 residues.

The chain joins TRBV7-9 to TRBJ1-2; 9 nucleotides agree with TRBD1. The V gene's germline CDR1 is SEHNR and CDR2 FQNEAQ (reference sequence). The CDR3 spans 13 residues. V shed 5 bases and J 4 bases; nucleotides not matched to a gene: 2. CDR3 amino acids: CASSQGQGYGYTF. The CDR3 DNA reads as TGTGCCAGCAGCCAGGGACAGGGCTATGGCTACACCTTC.

This clone was counted a few times. The chain links TRBV5-1 to TRBJ2-5, with 9 bases identical to TRBD1. This CDR3 contains 14 residues. The germline gives CDR1 SGHRS, CDR2 YFSETQ. J was trimmed by 4 bases and V by 7 bases; bases with no gene match: 8. CDR3 loop: CASGRGQGLETQYF. CDR3 nucleotides: TGCGCCAGCGGCCGGGGACAGGGTTTAGAGACCCAGTACTTC.

The V call is TRBV4-2, the J call TRBJ2-1; TRBD2 matches 9 bases. CDR1 LGHNA and CDR2 YNFKEQ come from the germline V gene. With 4 bases clipped from V and 5 bases from J, the junction kept 12 bases outside the gene matches. The CDR3 length is 17 residues. The CDR3 protein is CASSLYLLAGGNNEQFF. CDR3 nucleotide sequence: TGTGCCAGCAGCCTTTACTTACTAGCGGGCGGGAACAATGAGCAGTTCTTC.

This clone appeared a few times. The chain combines TRBV4-1 with TRBJ1-4, with 7 bases that match TRBD1. CDR3 length: 14 amino acids. Germline V gene lookup returns CDR1 MGHRA and CDR2 YSYEKL. V shed 5 bases, J shed 4 bases, and the junction held 4 bases outside the gene matches. The CDR3 nucleotides read TGCGCCAGCAGCTCCGGACAGGTTAATGAAAAACTGTTTTTT. As protein: CASSSGQVNEKLFF.

The chain has TRBV5-5 and TRBJ1-2, with no clear D. V was cut by 4 bases and J by 5 bases, with 15 bases left in between. The germline V gene has CDR1 SGHKS and CDR2 YYEKEE (reference sequence). CDR3 length equals 14 residues. The CDR3 nucleotides read TGTGCCAGCAGCGTAGCGACTACCACTTATGGCTACACCTTC. This translates into CASSVATTTYGYTF.

A note on this clone: The same CDR3 also results from other DNA sequences found in this sample. The gene calls are TRBV9 and TRBJ1-2; 9 bases map to TRBD1. CDR1 and CDR2 from the germline V gene are SGDLS and YYNGEE. The CDR3 covers 15 residues. The junction had 4 bases not matched to a gene; V was cut back by 2 bases and J by 2 bases. CDR3 in DNA: TGTGCCAGCAGCGTGGGGGGACAGGGAAACTATGGCTACACCTTC. Amino acid sequence: CASSVGGQGNYGYTF.

The DNA for the CDR3 is TGTGCCAGTAGGGGGACTAGCGGGGCCTTTCGGGGTGAGCAGTTCTTC. This codes for CASRGTSGAFRGEQFF. The chain couples TRBV19 to TRBJ2-1; 13 positions match TRBD2. Germline V gene lookup returns CDR1 LNHDA and CDR2 SQIVND (reference sequence). With 6 bases clipped from V and 9 bases from J, the junction kept 11 bases outside the gene matches. CDR3 length: 16 amino acids.

This chain connects TRBV4-3 to TRBJ2-1, with 7 positions matching TRBD2. CDR3 length: 17 amino acids. V shed 0 bases and J 0 bases; nucleotides not matched to a gene: 5. Germline V gives CDR1 LGHNA, CDR2 YSLEER. The CDR3 DNA sequence: TGCGCCAGCAGCCAAGAATGGGGCGGGAGCTCCTACAATGAGCAGTTCTTC. Translation gives CASSQEWGGSSYNEQFF.